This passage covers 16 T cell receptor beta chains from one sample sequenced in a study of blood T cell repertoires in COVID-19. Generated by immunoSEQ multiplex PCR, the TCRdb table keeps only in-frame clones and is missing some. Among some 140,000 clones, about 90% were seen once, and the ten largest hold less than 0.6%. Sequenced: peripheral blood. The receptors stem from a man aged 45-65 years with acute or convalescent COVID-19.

The CDR3 DNA reads as TGTGCCAGCAGCGTCCTGAGGGGGGGCCGAAATACGCAGTATTTT. Translating gives CASSVLRGGRNTQYF. V and J are TRBV7-2 and TRBJ2-3; a possible D gene is TRBD2 (7 bases). This CDR3 is 15 amino acids long. The V and J ends lost 5 bases and 7 bases respectively, with 19 bases between them. CDR1 is SGHTA and CDR2 is FQGNSA in the germline V gene.

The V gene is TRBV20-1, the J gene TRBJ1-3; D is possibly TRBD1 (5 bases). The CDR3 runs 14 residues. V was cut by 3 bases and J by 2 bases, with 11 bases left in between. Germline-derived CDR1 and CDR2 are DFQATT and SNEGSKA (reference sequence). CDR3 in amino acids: CSASQGAAGNTIYF. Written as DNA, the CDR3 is TGCAGTGCTAGTCAAGGGGCTGCTGGAAACACCATATATTTT.

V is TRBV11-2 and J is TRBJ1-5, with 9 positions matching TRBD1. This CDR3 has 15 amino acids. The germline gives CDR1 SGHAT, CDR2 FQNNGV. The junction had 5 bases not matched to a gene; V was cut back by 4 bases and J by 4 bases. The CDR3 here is CASSSQGARNQPQHF. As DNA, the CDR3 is TGTGCCAGCAGCTCACAGGGGGCGCGTAATCAGCCCCAGCATTTT.

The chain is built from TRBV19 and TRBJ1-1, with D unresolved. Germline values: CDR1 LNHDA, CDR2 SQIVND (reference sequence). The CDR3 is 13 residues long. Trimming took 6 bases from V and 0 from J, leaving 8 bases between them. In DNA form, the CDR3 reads TGTGCCAGTAGACAGTTCATGAACACTGAAGCTTTCTTT. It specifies CASRQFMNTEAFF. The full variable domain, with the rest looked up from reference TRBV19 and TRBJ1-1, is DGGITQSPKYLFRKEGQNVTLSCEQNLNHDAMYWYRQDPGQGLRLIYYSQIVNDFQKGDIAEGYSVSREKKESFPLTVTSAQKNPTAFYLCASRQFMNTEAFFGQGTRLTVV.

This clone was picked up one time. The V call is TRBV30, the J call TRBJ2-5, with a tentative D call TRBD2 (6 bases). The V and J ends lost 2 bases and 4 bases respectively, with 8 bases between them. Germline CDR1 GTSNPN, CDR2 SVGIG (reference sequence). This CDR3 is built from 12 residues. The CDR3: CAWSRLGETQYF. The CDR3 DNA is TGTGCCTGGAGTCGACTAGGAGAGACCCAGTACTTC.

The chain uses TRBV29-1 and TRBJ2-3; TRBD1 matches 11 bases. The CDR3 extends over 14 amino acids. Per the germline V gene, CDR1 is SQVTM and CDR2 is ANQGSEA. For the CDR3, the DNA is TGCACAGCCCTTGGGACAGGGGGTATAGATACGCAGTATTTT. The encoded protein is CTALGTGGIDTQYF.

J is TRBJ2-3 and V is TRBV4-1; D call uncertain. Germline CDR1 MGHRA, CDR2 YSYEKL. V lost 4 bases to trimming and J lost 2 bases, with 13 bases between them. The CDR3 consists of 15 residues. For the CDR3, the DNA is TGCGCCAGCAGCCCTAGTCGGTCCCCCACAGATACGCAGTATTTT. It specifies CASSPSRSPTDTQYF.

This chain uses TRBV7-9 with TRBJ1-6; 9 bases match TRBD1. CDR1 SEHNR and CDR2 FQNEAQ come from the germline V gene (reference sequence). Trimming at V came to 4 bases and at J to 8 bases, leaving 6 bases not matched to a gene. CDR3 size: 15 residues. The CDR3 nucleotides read TGTGCCAGCAGCTGGACAGGGGCAAGTGATTCACCCCTCCACTTT. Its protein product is CASSWTGASDSPLHF.

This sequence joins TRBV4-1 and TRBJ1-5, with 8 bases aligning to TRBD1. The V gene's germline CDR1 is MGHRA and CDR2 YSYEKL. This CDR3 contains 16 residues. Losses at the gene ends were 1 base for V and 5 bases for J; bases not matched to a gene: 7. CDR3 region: CASSQVYIRGHQPQHF. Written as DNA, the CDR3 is TGCGCCAGCAGCCAAGTTTATATCAGGGGGCATCAGCCCCAGCATTTT.

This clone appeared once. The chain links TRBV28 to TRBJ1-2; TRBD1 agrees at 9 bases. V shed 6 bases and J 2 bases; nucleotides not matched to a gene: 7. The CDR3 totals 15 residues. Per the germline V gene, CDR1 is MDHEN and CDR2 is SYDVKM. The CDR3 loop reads CASRGQGGENYGYTF. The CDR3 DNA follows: TGTGCCAGCAGGGGACAGGGAGGCGAAAACTATGGCTACACCTTC.

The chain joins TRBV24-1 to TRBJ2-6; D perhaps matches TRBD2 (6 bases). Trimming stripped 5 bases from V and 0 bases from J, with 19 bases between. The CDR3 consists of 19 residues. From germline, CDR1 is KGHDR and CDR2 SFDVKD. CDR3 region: CATSAGTGRYSSGANVLTF. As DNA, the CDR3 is TGTGCCACCAGTGCGGGGACTGGGCGTTATAGCTCTGGGGCCAACGTCCTGACTTTC.

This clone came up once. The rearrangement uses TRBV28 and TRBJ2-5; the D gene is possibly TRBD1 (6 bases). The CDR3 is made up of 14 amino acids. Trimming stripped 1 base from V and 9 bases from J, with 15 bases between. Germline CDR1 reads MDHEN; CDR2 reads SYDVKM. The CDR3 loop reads CASSLSNGAGAQYF. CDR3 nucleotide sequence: TGTGCCAGCAGTTTATCTAACGGGGCAGGGGCCCAGTACTTC.

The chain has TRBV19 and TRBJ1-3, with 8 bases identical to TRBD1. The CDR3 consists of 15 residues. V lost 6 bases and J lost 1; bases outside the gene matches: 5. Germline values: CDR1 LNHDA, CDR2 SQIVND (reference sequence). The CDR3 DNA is TGTGCCAGTAGCCAAACAGGGGGATCTGGAAACACCATATATTTT. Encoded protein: CASSQTGGSGNTIYF.

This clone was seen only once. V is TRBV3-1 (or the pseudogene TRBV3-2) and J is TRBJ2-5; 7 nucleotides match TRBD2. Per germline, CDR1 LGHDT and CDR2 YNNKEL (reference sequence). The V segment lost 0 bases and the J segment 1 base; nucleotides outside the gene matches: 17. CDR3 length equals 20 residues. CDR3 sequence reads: CASSQESLAAPSYLQETQYF. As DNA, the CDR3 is TGTGCCAGCAGCCAAGAATCGCTAGCGGCTCCGAGTTACCTCCAAGAGACCCAGTACTTC.

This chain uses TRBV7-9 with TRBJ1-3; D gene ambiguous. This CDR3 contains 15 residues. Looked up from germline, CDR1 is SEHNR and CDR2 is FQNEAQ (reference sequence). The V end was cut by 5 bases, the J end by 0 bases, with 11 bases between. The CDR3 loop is CASSPQTSSGNTIYF. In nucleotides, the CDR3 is TGTGCCAGCAGCCCACAGACCTCCTCTGGAAACACCATATATTTT.

The CDR3 sequence: CASMREDSYTGELFF. CDR3 sequence (DNA): TGTGCCAGCATGCGTGAGGACTCCTACACCGGGGAGCTGTTTTTT. This chain uses TRBV9 with TRBJ2-2; a possible D gene is TRBD2 (5 bases). CDR3 length equals 15 residues. Trimming cost V 6 bases and J 3 bases, with 15 bases left between them. Germline V lookup: CDR1 SGDLS, CDR2 YYNGEE.